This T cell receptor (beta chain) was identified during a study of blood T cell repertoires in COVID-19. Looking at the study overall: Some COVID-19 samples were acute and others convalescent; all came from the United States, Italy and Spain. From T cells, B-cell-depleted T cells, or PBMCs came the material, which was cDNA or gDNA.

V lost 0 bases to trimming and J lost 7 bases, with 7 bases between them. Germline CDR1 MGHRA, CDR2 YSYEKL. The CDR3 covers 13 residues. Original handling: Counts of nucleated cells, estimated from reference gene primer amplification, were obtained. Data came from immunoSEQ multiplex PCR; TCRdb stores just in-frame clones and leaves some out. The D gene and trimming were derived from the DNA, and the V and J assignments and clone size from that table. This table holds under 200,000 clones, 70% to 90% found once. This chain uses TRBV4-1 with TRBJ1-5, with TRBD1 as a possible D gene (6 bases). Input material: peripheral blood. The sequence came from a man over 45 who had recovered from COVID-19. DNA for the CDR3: TGCGCCAGCAGCCAAGAAGGGGGACAGCCCCAGCATTTT. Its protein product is CASSQEGGQPQHF.